What follows describes a single T cell receptor beta chain. The entry originates in a study of T cell changes during pregnancy in multiple sclerosis. The data were produced by immunoSEQ multiplex PCR, yet TCRdb's version contains in-frame clones alone and is incomplete. The sample lists around 63,000 clones, roughly 89% occurring once. V was shortened by 6 bases and J by 1 base, with 15 bases between the two germline ends. CDR3 length: 15 amino acids. CDR1 is MGHDK and CDR2 is SYGVNS in the germline V gene. The input for sequencing was peripheral blood, taken after pregnancy. The receptor's source is a female donor in good health, enrolled as a control in a pregnancy study. The chain combines TRBV25-1 with TRBJ2-5; D is perhaps TRBD2 (7 bases). CDR3 in amino acids: CASSPRAGAQETQYF. The CDR3 region has the DNA TGTGCCAGCAGCCCCCGGGCGGGGGCCCAAGAGACCCAGTACTTC.